Listed here is a single T cell receptor (beta chain). Its antigen target is currently unknown. Within one base of it there is no much larger clone, and no base qualities were kept. This sample was included in a study of post-analysis software for immune sequencing data (dated by TCRdb to between 2015 and 2017). About the investigation overall: The recorded disease courses included relapsing-remitting, secondary progressive and progressive-relapsing multiple sclerosis, and some patients had no subtype annotation. The patient repertoires were compared against fewer than twelve previously published healthy control repertoires obtained from donors aged about 6 to 28 years. A subset of samples was prepared in parallel using single-end sample barcoding, then pooled and co-amplified after Illumina adapter ligation. Beyond this particular receptor, the publication reports: The control group was slightly older than the multiple sclerosis patient group. Direct clustering with F measure showed strong co-clustering of samples prepared in the same batch, prompting a batch-effect correction. Significantly higher frequencies in patients than in controls were found for a handful of TRBV segments, including TRBV5-6, TRBV5-1 and TRBV20-1. Compared with controls, multiple sclerosis patients had significantly lower normalized Chao1 diversity, a finding suggesting substantial peripheral T-cell clonal expansion.

Receptors were amplified or captured by PCR. Sequencing instrument: Illumina HiSeq 2500. To reduce PCR and sequencing biases, unique molecular identifiers were built into the TCR beta cDNA libraries. Per 1 to 10 million input T cells, roughly 500,000 cDNA molecules were obtained, such that each molecule approximated one T cell. Patient libraries were prepared and sequenced with the same protocol used for the earlier healthy control dataset. Within a given batch, samples were prepared together, multiplexed and sequenced on the same HiSeq lane. Per the source publication's procedure: MIGEC handled the raw barcoded reads, throwing out single-read molecular identifier groups before consensus assembly and CDR3 extraction. Clonotype tables were post-analysed with VDJtools, normalizing diversity by down-sampling all datasets to the smallest sample size. To correct batch-related cross-sample contamination, repertoire overlap clustering matched CDR3 amino acid sequences but not nucleotide sequences. The raw public data were reprocessed by TCRdb itself: fastp quality trimming at Q25, MiXCR clonotype calling, in-frame beta chains only. Entries that share a CDR3 protein sequence are merged under the most common genes and DNA. TCRdb's processing, not the authors', yielded these V and J calls. Counted in this sample were a few hundred thousand distinct CDR3 sequences; 30% to 45% of them appeared once. The ten top clones hold roughly 13% of the sample.

Including the terminal cysteine and phenylalanine, the CDR3 comprises 17 residues. Only the CDR3 part of the read is kept: 51 bases, read in frame from the first base. Based on the germline V gene, the CDR1 and CDR2 sequences are SGDLS and YYNGEE. Germline trimming amounts to 0 bases on V and 4 bases on J, with 6 as the count of junction bases outside the gene matches. To demonstrate the VDJtools post-analysis software, TCR beta repertoires were profiled from the peripheral blood of 13 young patients with multiple sclerosis. The multiple sclerosis patients were children and adolescents ranging in age from roughly 6 to 15 years.

The V gene is TRBV9 and the J gene is TRBJ2-3, with 12 bases in between that match TRBD2. Material for sequencing was blood. The origin of this receptor is a girl aged 10 to 17 with multiple sclerosis. The nucleotide sequence reads as follows: TGTGCCAGCAGCGTAGCGTCTAGCGGGGGGGCAGCAGATACGCAGTATTTT. It translates as CASSVASSGGAADTQYF.